Listed below are T cell receptor beta chains from one sample, sequenced in a study of early T cells in non-severe SARS-CoV-2 infection. Each CDR3 protein is one row after TCRdb ran MiXCR on the 5' RACE reads. The table shows 70,000 to 75,000 distinct CDR3 sequences, with 12% occurring only once. The sequencing sample was made of whole blood. The receptors shown here come from an adult who was a healthcare worker with PCR-confirmed SARS-CoV-2 infection or an uninfected control (not recorded which). Each CDR3 is given with its conserved first and last residue. The order of the fields is V gene, CDR3 protein.

v_call: TRBV28
cdr3_aa: CASSLRTFYEQYF

v_call: TRBV20-1
cdr3_aa: CSAPRQGNNEQFF

v_call: TRBV9
cdr3_aa: CASSVRGEKDTQYF

v_call: TRBV19
cdr3_aa: CASSLRTGNTEAFF

v_call: TRBV20-1
cdr3_aa: CSASREGSYNEQFF

v_call: TRBV29-1
cdr3_aa: CSTQDRGTYEQYF

v_call: TRBV30
cdr3_aa: CAWRTGGTYEQYF

v_call: TRBV27
cdr3_aa: CASSGGTSPGRNEQFF

v_call: TRBV20-1
cdr3_aa: CSAREALTRTATNEKLFF

v_call: TRBV29-1
cdr3_aa: CSLTLDSSTDTQYF

v_call: TRBV11-2
cdr3_aa: CASTLRYRDYGYTF